The rows below give T cell receptor beta chains drawn from one sample of a study of T cell repertoires in cytomegalovirus infection. TCRdb recomputed calls from the reads with MiXCR, one row per CDR3 protein. Of more than 650,000 distinct CDR3 sequences listed, less than 40% were seen once; the top ten hold more than 2.5%. The sequencing input was PBMCs. All receptors derive from a human donor in good health (CMV status not recorded). Some clones in this sample may be carry-over from other donors' samples. CDR3s include the opening cysteine and the closing phenylalanine or tryptophan. The D gene is left open where the match is weak. Clone size is given for some rows only: seen once, a few or many times, or a class if the clone is expanded.

>NA|TRBV28|many|TRBJ1-5
CASSLVENQPQHF
TGTGCCAGCAGTTTGGTCGAAAATCAGCCCCAGCATTTT
>NA|TRBV19|many|TRBJ2-1
CASSILAGSRTEQFF
TGTGCCAGTAGTATATTGGCGGGATCTCGTACTGAGCAGTTCTTC
>NA|TRBV28|many|TRBJ2-1
CASSPNSYNEQFF
TGTGCCAGCAGTCCGAACTCCTACAATGAGCAGTTCTTC
>TRBD1|TRBV14|NA|TRBJ2-7
CASSEPGTGNPYEQYF
TGTGCCAGCAGCGAACCCGGGACAGGAAATCCCTACGAGCAGTACTTC
>NA|TRBV30|NA|TRBJ1-5
CAWSVKGLGNQPQHF
TGTGCCTGGAGTGTTAAAGGGTTGGGCAATCAGCCCCAGCATTTT
>NA|TRBV20-1|few|TRBJ1-1
CSARGGPNTEAFF
TGCAGTGCTAGAGGCGGGCCAAACACTGAAGCTTTCTTT
>NA|TRBV19|NA|TRBJ1-2
CASKKGGDMIYTF
TGTGCCAGTAAGAAGGGGGGAGACATGATCTACACCTTC
>NA|TRBV29-1|NA|TRBJ2-3
CSVEKPLHPDTQYF
TGCAGCGTTGAAAAGCCCCTTCACCCAGATACGCAGTATTTT
>TRBD1|TRBV12-3/TRBV12-4|NA|TRBJ1-5
CASSWDRPNNQPQHF
TGTGCCAGCAGTTGGGACAGACCCAACAATCAGCCCCAGCATTTT
>NA|TRBV7-2|many|TRBJ1-5
CASSLAVSNQPQHF
TGTGCCAGCAGCCTAGCTGTAAGCAATCAGCCCCAGCATTTT
>NA|TRBV24-1|NA|TRBJ2-7
CATKGQDNEQYF
TGTGCCACCAAGGGGCAGGATAACGAGCAGTACTTC
>NA|TRBV29-1|NA|TRBJ1-2
CSVGGQHYGYTF
TGCAGCGTTGGAGGGCAGCACTATGGCTACACCTTC
>NA|TRBV20-1|NA|TRBJ1-6
CSARRGRGMNNSPLHF
TGCAGTGCTAGACGGGGGCGGGGGATGAATAATTCACCCCTCCACTTT
>TRBD2|TRBV28|few|TRBJ2-7
CASSRPGTRREQYF
TGTGCCAGCAGCCGTCCCGGGACTAGGAGGGAGCAGTACTTC
>TRBD2|TRBV28|few|TRBJ2-1
CASTPAGVHNEQFF
TGTGCCAGCACTCCAGCGGGAGTTCACAATGAGCAGTTCTTC
>NA|TRBV29-1|NA|TRBJ2-5
CSVEPSEVTQYF
TGCAGCGTTGAACCTAGCGAGGTGACCCAGTACTTC
>TRBD1|TRBV7-8|few|TRBJ2-7
CASSLGQFSYEQYF
TGTGCCAGCAGCCTGGGACAGTTTTCCTACGAGCAGTACTTC
>NA|TRBV19|NA|TRBJ1-5
CASTDGPRVATYSNQPQHF
TGTGCCAGTACAGATGGCCCGCGGGTAGCGACTTATAGCAATCAGCCCCAGCATTTT
>NA|TRBV2|NA|TRBJ1-2
CASSEWAFYGYTF
TGTGCCAGCAGTGAATGGGCCTTCTATGGCTACACCTTC
>NA|TRBV11-1|NA|TRBJ1-1
CASSGLQGLNTEAFF
TGTGCCAGCAGCGGTCTTCAGGGACTCAACACTGAAGCTTTCTTT